Listed below are T cell receptor beta chains from one sample, sequenced in a study of response to subunit inactivated influenza vaccine. MiXCR was run by TCRdb on the RT-PCR reads, yielding one entry per CDR3 protein. The sample has under 800,000 distinct CDR3 sequences, approximately 15% seen once; the top ten hold 5.5% to 8%. Sequencing was performed on PBMCs from blood, taken 14 to 15 days before vaccination. Receptors originate from a man in his fifties or sixties who received an inactivated influenza vaccine. Each CDR3 is given with its conserved first and last residue. Each record gives: D gene, V gene, J gene, CDR3 length, clone size, CDR3 protein, CDR3 DNA. A D gene is named only where the DNA matches it firmly. The listing skips clone size in some rows; elsewhere it reads once, few, many or a size class.

d_call: TRBD2
v_call: TRBV30
j_call: TRBJ2-3
cdr3_length: 14
clone_size: few
cdr3_aa: CAWSIGGGSDTQYF
cdr3_nt: TGTGCCTGGAGTATCGGGGGGGGGTCAGATACGCAGTATTTT

d_call: TRBD1
v_call: TRBV25-1
j_call: TRBJ1-2
cdr3_length: 15
clone_size: NA
cdr3_aa: CASSGMGQKNYGYTF
cdr3_nt: TGTGCCAGCAGTGGGATGGGACAGAAAAACTATGGCTACACCTTC

d_call: NA
v_call: TRBV20-1
j_call: TRBJ2-3
cdr3_length: 14
clone_size: NA
cdr3_aa: CSATLGVATDTQYF
cdr3_nt: TGCAGTGCTACCCTCGGGGTCGCAACAGATACGCAGTATTTT

d_call: NA
v_call: TRBV20-1
j_call: TRBJ2-1
cdr3_length: 15
clone_size: many
cdr3_aa: CSAIQDFANLNEQFF
cdr3_nt: TGCAGTGCTATTCAGGATTTCGCAAACCTCAATGAGCAGTTCTTC

d_call: TRBD2
v_call: TRBV20-1
j_call: TRBJ2-1
cdr3_length: 18
clone_size: NA
cdr3_aa: CSARDIQGLAGAYNEQFF
cdr3_nt: TGCAGTGCTAGAGATATACAGGGACTAGCGGGAGCCTACAATGAGCAGTTCTTC

d_call: NA
v_call: TRBV7-9
j_call: TRBJ1-2
cdr3_length: 14
clone_size: few
cdr3_aa: CASSSRTALYGYTF
cdr3_nt: TGTGCCAGCAGCTCCCGGACAGCTCTCTATGGCTACACCTTC

d_call: TRBD2
v_call: TRBV6-4
j_call: TRBJ2-1
cdr3_length: 15
clone_size: NA
cdr3_aa: CASSDNSGGADEQFF
cdr3_nt: TGTGCCAGCAGTGATAATAGCGGGGGGGCCGATGAGCAGTTCTTC

d_call: TRBD1
v_call: TRBV29-1
j_call: TRBJ2-1
cdr3_length: 16
clone_size: few
cdr3_aa: CSVFARPGQGANEQFF
cdr3_nt: TGCAGCGTTTTCGCCCGACCGGGACAGGGGGCCAATGAGCAGTTCTTC

d_call: TRBD1
v_call: TRBV7-9
j_call: TRBJ2-7
cdr3_length: 16
clone_size: few
cdr3_aa: CASSSNEGQVHYEQYF
cdr3_nt: TGTGCCAGCAGCTCGAATGAGGGACAGGTCCACTACGAGCAGTACTTC

d_call: NA
v_call: TRBV20-1
j_call: TRBJ1-1
cdr3_length: 14
clone_size: NA
cdr3_aa: CSARIGGADTEAFF
cdr3_nt: TGCAGTGCTAGGATCGGGGGCGCGGACACTGAAGCTTTCTTT

d_call: TRBD2
v_call: TRBV15
j_call: TRBJ2-5
cdr3_length: 18
clone_size: NA
cdr3_aa: CATSRGLAGGNQWETQYF
cdr3_nt: TGTGCCACCAGCAGGGGACTAGCGGGAGGGAATCAATGGGAGACCCAGTACTTC

d_call: TRBD2
v_call: TRBV20-1
j_call: TRBJ2-3
cdr3_length: 14
clone_size: few
cdr3_aa: CSARPREREDTQYF
cdr3_nt: TGCAGTGCTAGGCCGCGGGAGAGAGAAGATACGCAGTATTTT

d_call: TRBD1
v_call: TRBV7-2
j_call: TRBJ2-7
cdr3_length: 14
clone_size: NA
cdr3_aa: CASSLGQGRLVQYF
cdr3_nt: TGTGCCAGCAGCTTGGGACAGGGGCGACTGGTGCAGTACTTC

d_call: NA
v_call: TRBV7-2
j_call: TRBJ2-2
cdr3_length: 14
clone_size: NA
cdr3_aa: CASSLEVASGELFF
cdr3_nt: TGTGCCAGCAGCTTAGAGGTCGCAAGTGGGGAGCTGTTTTTT

d_call: NA
v_call: TRBV28
j_call: TRBJ1-4
cdr3_length: 19
clone_size: many
cdr3_aa: CASSFLGSGGRLFSEKLFF
cdr3_nt: TGTGCCAGCAGTTTTTTGGGTTCGGGGGGACGCCTTTTCAGTGAAAAACTGTTTTTT

d_call: TRBD1
v_call: TRBV12-3/TRBV12-4
j_call: TRBJ2-3
cdr3_length: 14
clone_size: many
cdr3_aa: CASSSSGGSDTQYF
cdr3_nt: TGTGCCAGCAGTTCATCAGGGGGCTCGGATACGCAGTATTTT

d_call: NA
v_call: TRBV2
j_call: TRBJ1-6
cdr3_length: 16
clone_size: NA
cdr3_aa: CASNGLGNSYNSPLHF
cdr3_nt: TGTGCCAGCAACGGTCTGGGGAATTCCTATAATTCACCCCTCCACTTT